This T cell receptor (beta chain) appears in the sequencing data of a study of Ad26.COV2.S vaccination and SARS-CoV-2 variants. Whole-study results and caveats: From the TCR breadth and depth analyses, total T cell responses may have been underestimated.

About this clone itself: Its antigen is undetermined.

The method was immunoSEQ multiplex PCR; TCRdb's version includes in-frame clones alone and lacks a portion of them. The sample has about 410,000 clones, about 88% seen once. J lost 7 bases, V lost 2 bases, and 3 bases had no gene match. This CDR3 contains 14 residues. Per germline, CDR1 SEHNR and CDR2 FQNEAQ (reference sequence). The treatment denotes: around 19 received Ad26.COV2.S at low or high dose, single or two shots; about 5 received placebo; per-sample allocation not given. Each sample was drawn 63 days after the first injection (of vaccine or placebo). The source was peripheral blood, collected in a trial of Ad26.COV2.S vaccine versus placebo. The source of this sequence is a person aged 18-60 years who received the Ad26.COV2.S COVID-19 vaccine or a placebo. V usage is TRBV7-9 and J usage is TRBJ2-5; TRBD2 agrees at 11 bases. CDR3 sequence: CASSLTSGGPTQYF. The DNA of the CDR3 is TGTGCCAGCAGCTTAACTAGCGGGGGACCGACCCAGTACTTC.